This TCR beta chain was identified during a study of CD8 T cells in Susac syndrome. Whole-study context: Blood was drawn from patients with Susac syndrome. At that point, they were therapy-naive, on corticosteroids, or on intravenous immunoglobulin alone.

With random hexamers, reverse transcription was performed on about 0.5 to 1 ug of RNA. An immunoSEQ multiplex PCR amplified TCR beta CDR3 over 54 Vbeta and 13 Jbeta. TCRdb used MiXCR to reprocess the immunoSEQ multiplex PCR reads, holding one entry per CDR3 protein. The table lists 200,000 to 300,000 distinct CDR3 sequences, almost 97% of them singletons, with about 0.094% in the top ten. The CDR3 loop spans 14 amino acids. Germline assignment: CDR1 SQVTM and CDR2 ANQGSEA. The V end lost 3 bases, the J end lost 4 bases, and 10 bases lay between the germline ends. TCR beta sequencing was performed on blood CD8+ and CD4+ T cells. Negative isolation was used for CD8+ and CD4+ T cells, and FACS enrichment was applied to TEMRA cells.

V is TRBV29-1 and J is TRBJ2-6; tentative D call: TRBD2 (5 bases). This receptor was identified in a human donor with Susac syndrome. The specimen sequenced was CD4+ T cells from PBMCs. The CDR3 DNA reads TGCAGCGTTGACGGGGTTGCCGGGGCCAACGTCCTGACTTTC. Protein product: CSVDGVAGANVLTF.